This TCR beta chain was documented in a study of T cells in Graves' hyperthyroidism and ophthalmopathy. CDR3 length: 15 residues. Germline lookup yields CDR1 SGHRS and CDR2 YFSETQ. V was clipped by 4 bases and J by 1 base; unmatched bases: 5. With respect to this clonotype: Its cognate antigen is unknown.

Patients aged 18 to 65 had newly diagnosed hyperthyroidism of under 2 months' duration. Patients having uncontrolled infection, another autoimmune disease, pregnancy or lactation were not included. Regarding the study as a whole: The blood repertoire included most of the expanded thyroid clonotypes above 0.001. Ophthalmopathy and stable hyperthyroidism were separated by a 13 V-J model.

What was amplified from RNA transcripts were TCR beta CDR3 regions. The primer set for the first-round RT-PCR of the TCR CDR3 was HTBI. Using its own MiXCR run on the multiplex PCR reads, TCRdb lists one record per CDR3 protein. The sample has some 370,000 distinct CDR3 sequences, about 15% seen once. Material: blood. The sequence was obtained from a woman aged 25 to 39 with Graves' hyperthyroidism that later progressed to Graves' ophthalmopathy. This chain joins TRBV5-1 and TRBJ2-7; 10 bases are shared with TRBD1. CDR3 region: CASSNDRGLSYEQYF. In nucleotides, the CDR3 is TGCGCCAGCAGCAATGACAGGGGGCTGTCCTACGAGCAGTACTTC.